This is a list of T cell receptor beta chains from one sample in a study of blood T cell repertoires in COVID-19. Libraries were prepared by immunoSEQ multiplex PCR; TCRdb keeps only in-frame clonotypes and omits some of them. The sample includes 90,000 to 120,000 clones, 88% seen only once; the top ten take 2% to 3%. Sequenced material: peripheral blood. These receptors came from a human donor in a cohort sampled during active COVID-19. Both conserved end residues are part of each CDR3. Each record gives: clone size, V gene, D gene, J gene, CDR3 protein, CDR3 DNA. A D gene is named only where the DNA matches it firmly. For some rows the clone size is stated as once, few or many, or as a class when expanded; others skip it.

clone_size: -; v_call: TRBV5-4; d_call: TRBD2; j_call: TRBJ2-7; cdr3_aa: CASSSPGTSPYEQYF; cdr3_nt: TGTGCCAGCAGCTCCCCCGGGACTAGCCCCTACGAGCAGTACTTC
clone_size: -; v_call: TRBV7-8; d_call: TRBD2; j_call: TRBJ2-7; cdr3_aa: CASSLGLAVEEQYF; cdr3_nt: TGTGCCAGCAGCTTAGGACTAGCCGTTGAGGAGCAGTACTTC
clone_size: -; v_call: TRBV2; d_call: TRBD1; j_call: TRBJ1-2; cdr3_aa: CASRQGINYGYTF; cdr3_nt: TGTGCCAGTCGACAGGGGATTAACTATGGCTACACCTTC
clone_size: -; v_call: TRBV5-1; d_call: TRBD2; j_call: TRBJ2-1; cdr3_aa: CASSLELAGGNEQFF; cdr3_nt: TGCGCCAGCAGCTTGGAACTAGCGGGAGGGAATGAGCAGTTCTTC
clone_size: -; v_call: TRBV7-9; d_call: -; j_call: TRBJ1-2; cdr3_aa: CASSRGGTNYGYTF; cdr3_nt: TGTGCCAGCAGCCGAGGGGGAACTAACTATGGCTACACCTTC
clone_size: -; v_call: TRBV5-1; d_call: -; j_call: TRBJ1-2; cdr3_aa: CASKGSGTVYGYTF; cdr3_nt: TGCGCCAGCAAGGGGAGCGGGACGGTCTATGGCTACACCTTC
clone_size: -; v_call: TRBV19; d_call: -; j_call: TRBJ1-2; cdr3_aa: CASSIGQLYGYTF; cdr3_nt: TGTGCCAGTAGTATCGGACAGCTCTATGGCTACACCTTC
clone_size: -; v_call: TRBV19; d_call: TRBD2; j_call: TRBJ2-3; cdr3_aa: CASSILAGGTDTQYF; cdr3_nt: TGTGCCAGTAGTATTCTAGCGGGGGGTACAGATACGCAGTATTTT
clone_size: -; v_call: TRBV4-1; d_call: TRBD1; j_call: TRBJ2-5; cdr3_aa: CASSQDRAGGSQETQYF; cdr3_nt: TGCGCCAGCAGCCAAGATAGGGCAGGGGGAAGTCAAGAGACCCAGTACTTC
clone_size: once; v_call: TRBV27; d_call: -; j_call: TRBJ2-7; cdr3_aa: CASSLSGGVYEQYF; cdr3_nt: TGTGCCAGCAGTTTATCGGGCGGGGTTTACGAGCAGTACTTC
clone_size: once; v_call: TRBV5-1; d_call: TRBD2; j_call: TRBJ2-1; cdr3_aa: CASSLGGSSYNEQFF; cdr3_nt: TGCGCCAGCAGCCTCGGGGGGAGCTCCTACAATGAGCAGTTCTTC
clone_size: -; v_call: TRBV10-1; d_call: -; j_call: TRBJ2-1; cdr3_aa: CASSDSYEQFF; cdr3_nt: TGCGCCAGCAGTGACTCGTATGAGCAGTTCTTC
clone_size: -; v_call: TRBV11-2; d_call: -; j_call: TRBJ2-7; cdr3_aa: CASSLFPQSSYEQYF; cdr3_nt: TGTGCCAGCAGCTTATTCCCTCAGTCCTCCTACGAGCAGTACTTC
clone_size: -; v_call: TRBV6-5; d_call: TRBD2; j_call: TRBJ2-3; cdr3_aa: CAKRRGGGLDTQYF; cdr3_nt: TGTGCCAAGAGGCGCGGCGGGGGGTTAGATACGCAGTATTTT
clone_size: -; v_call: TRBV7-9; d_call: -; j_call: TRBJ1-4; cdr3_aa: CASSLGQAGANEKLFF; cdr3_nt: TGTGCCAGCAGCTTAGGACAGGCAGGGGCTAATGAAAAACTGTTTTTT
clone_size: -; v_call: TRBV25-1; d_call: TRBD1; j_call: TRBJ2-2; cdr3_aa: CASSISQGEAGELFF; cdr3_nt: TGTGCCAGCAGTATTTCACAGGGGGAGGCCGGGGAGCTGTTTTTT
clone_size: -; v_call: TRBV6-6; d_call: -; j_call: TRBJ2-3; cdr3_aa: CASRGLITDTQYF; cdr3_nt: TGTGCCAGCAGGGGACTCATCACAGATACGCAGTATTTT
clone_size: -; v_call: TRBV12-5; d_call: TRBD2; j_call: TRBJ2-7; cdr3_aa: CASGLAQLAGDEQYF; cdr3_nt: TGTGCTAGTGGTTTGGCCCAACTAGCGGGAGACGAGCAGTACTTC
clone_size: -; v_call: TRBV18; d_call: TRBD2; j_call: TRBJ2-5; cdr3_aa: CASSPLLAGGPQTQYF; cdr3_nt: TGTGCCAGCTCACCCCTTCTGGCGGGGGGGCCGCAGACCCAGTACTTC
clone_size: -; v_call: TRBV18; d_call: -; j_call: TRBJ1-4; cdr3_aa: CASSREVGALGKLFF; cdr3_nt: TGTGCCAGCTCCCGAGAGGTGGGGGCCCTCGGGAAACTGTTTTTT
clone_size: -; v_call: TRBV4-1; d_call: -; j_call: TRBJ2-5; cdr3_aa: CASSPEKETQYF; cdr3_nt: TGCGCCAGCAGCCCCGAGAAGGAGACCCAGTACTTC
clone_size: -; v_call: TRBV10-1; d_call: -; j_call: TRBJ2-3; cdr3_aa: CASSEGEGEGTDTQYF; cdr3_nt: TGCGCCAGCAGTGAGGGAGAGGGGGAAGGCACAGATACGCAGTATTTT
clone_size: -; v_call: TRBV5-1; d_call: -; j_call: TRBJ2-7; cdr3_aa: CASSLTGRDEQYF; cdr3_nt: TGCGCCAGCAGCTTGACAGGGAGGGACGAGCAGTACTTC
clone_size: -; v_call: TRBV15; d_call: TRBD1; j_call: TRBJ2-2; cdr3_aa: CATSSDRANTGELFF; cdr3_nt: TGTGCCACCAGCAGTGACAGGGCGAACACCGGGGAGCTGTTTTTT
clone_size: -; v_call: TRBV11-3; d_call: -; j_call: TRBJ2-3; cdr3_aa: CASSAYRGGDTQYF; cdr3_nt: TGTGCCAGCAGCGCCTACAGGGGAGGCGATACGCAGTATTTT
clone_size: few; v_call: TRBV2; d_call: TRBD1; j_call: TRBJ1-5; cdr3_aa: CASSALTGGNQPQHF; cdr3_nt: TGTGCCAGCAGTGCCCTTACAGGGGGCAATCAGCCCCAGCATTTT
clone_size: few; v_call: TRBV7-9; d_call: -; j_call: TRBJ1-3; cdr3_aa: CASSFPGSGNTIYF; cdr3_nt: TGTGCCAGCAGCTTTCCAGGATCCGGAAACACCATATATTTT
clone_size: -; v_call: TRBV5-1; d_call: -; j_call: TRBJ1-1; cdr3_aa: CASSFQQGGTEAFF; cdr3_nt: TGCGCCAGCAGCTTCCAGCAGGGTGGTACTGAAGCTTTCTTT
clone_size: once; v_call: TRBV30; d_call: TRBD1; j_call: TRBJ2-3; cdr3_aa: CAWSRDRGTPSTDTQYF; cdr3_nt: TGTGCCTGGAGCCGGGACAGGGGGACCCCTAGCACAGATACGCAGTATTTT
clone_size: once; v_call: TRBV19; d_call: TRBD2; j_call: TRBJ2-1; cdr3_aa: CASRLAGGYNEQFF; cdr3_nt: TGTGCCAGTAGACTAGCGGGGGGGTACAATGAGCAGTTCTTC
clone_size: -; v_call: TRBV28; d_call: TRBD1; j_call: TRBJ1-6; cdr3_aa: CASGGWTGNNSPLHF; cdr3_nt: TGTGCCAGTGGAGGGTGGACAGGGAATAATTCACCCCTCCACTTT
clone_size: -; v_call: TRBV20-1; d_call: -; j_call: TRBJ2-4; cdr3_aa: CSAEEGIQYF; cdr3_nt: TGCAGTGCCGAGGAAGGTATTCAGTACTTC
clone_size: -; v_call: TRBV18; d_call: TRBD2; j_call: TRBJ2-7; cdr3_aa: CASSPLAGGEQYF; cdr3_nt: TGTGCCAGCTCACCACTAGCGGGGGGCGAGCAGTACTTC
clone_size: -; v_call: TRBV27; d_call: -; j_call: TRBJ1-2; cdr3_aa: CASSFSGLRGGYTF; cdr3_nt: TGTGCCAGCAGTTTTTCCGGATTACGAGGAGGCTACACCTTC
clone_size: -; v_call: TRBV3-1/TRBV3-2; d_call: -; j_call: TRBJ2-5; cdr3_aa: CATGLTGRETQYF; cdr3_nt: TGTGCCACCGGCCTGACAGGGAGGGAGACCCAGTACTTC
clone_size: -; v_call: TRBV6-1; d_call: TRBD1; j_call: TRBJ1-1; cdr3_aa: CASSERPGQGWLNTEAFF; cdr3_nt: TGTGCCAGCAGTGAACGACCGGGACAGGGCTGGCTGAACACTGAAGCTTTCTTT
clone_size: -; v_call: TRBV30; d_call: TRBD2; j_call: TRBJ2-5; cdr3_aa: CAWRGTSGRETQYF; cdr3_nt: TGTGCCTGGAGGGGAACTAGCGGGAGAGAGACCCAGTACTTC
clone_size: few; v_call: TRBV4-1; d_call: TRBD1; j_call: TRBJ1-1; cdr3_aa: CASTRGAGGTHTNTEAFF; cdr3_nt: TGCGCCAGCACACGGGGGGCAGGGGGCACTCATACAAACACTGAAGCTTTCTTT
clone_size: -; v_call: TRBV11-1; d_call: TRBD1; j_call: TRBJ2-1; cdr3_aa: CASSSQGAPGNEQFF; cdr3_nt: TGTGCCAGCAGCTCACAGGGGGCTCCGGGGAATGAGCAGTTCTTC
clone_size: -; v_call: TRBV19; d_call: -; j_call: TRBJ2-2; cdr3_aa: CATTAHRESTGELFF; cdr3_nt: TGTGCCACTACGGCCCACAGGGAATCTACCGGGGAGCTGTTTTTT
clone_size: -; v_call: TRBV7-2; d_call: TRBD1; j_call: TRBJ2-2; cdr3_aa: CASSKSGTVNTGELFF; cdr3_nt: TGTGCCAGCAGCAAGTCCGGGACAGTTAACACCGGGGAGCTGTTTTTT
clone_size: once; v_call: TRBV5-1; d_call: -; j_call: TRBJ1-2; cdr3_aa: CASTPVGGTWGYTF; cdr3_nt: TGCGCCAGCACCCCTGTTGGGGGGACGTGGGGCTACACCTTC
clone_size: once; v_call: TRBV19; d_call: TRBD1; j_call: TRBJ2-7; cdr3_aa: CASSTMTGGSYEQYF; cdr3_nt: TGTGCCAGTAGTACTATGACAGGGGGCTCCTACGAGCAGTACTTC
clone_size: -; v_call: TRBV9; d_call: TRBD1; j_call: TRBJ1-1; cdr3_aa: CASSATGAEAFF; cdr3_nt: TGTGCCAGCAGCGCAACAGGGGCTGAAGCTTTCTTT
clone_size: -; v_call: TRBV4-1; d_call: -; j_call: TRBJ2-7; cdr3_aa: CASSPLIGSSYEQYF; cdr3_nt: TGCGCCAGCAGCCCCTTAATTGGCTCCAGCTACGAGCAGTACTTC
clone_size: -; v_call: TRBV5-1; d_call: -; j_call: TRBJ2-6; cdr3_aa: CASSLAGGVGANVLTF; cdr3_nt: TGCGCCAGCAGCTTGGCCGGAGGGGTTGGGGCCAACGTCCTGACTTTC
clone_size: -; v_call: TRBV29-1; d_call: TRBD2; j_call: TRBJ2-7; cdr3_aa: CSAVRGVYEQYF; cdr3_nt: TGCAGCGCCGTACGGGGGGTCTACGAGCAGTACTTC
clone_size: -; v_call: TRBV6-5; d_call: TRBD1; j_call: TRBJ1-2; cdr3_aa: CASSSTGAADYGYTF; cdr3_nt: TGTGCCAGCAGTTCGACAGGGGCAGCGGACTATGGCTACACCTTC
clone_size: -; v_call: TRBV28; d_call: TRBD1; j_call: TRBJ1-4; cdr3_aa: CASSRDRGEKLFF; cdr3_nt: TGTGCCAGCAGCCGGGACAGGGGTGAAAAACTGTTTTTT
clone_size: -; v_call: TRBV2; d_call: TRBD2; j_call: TRBJ2-7; cdr3_aa: CASYSEVAGSSYEQYF; cdr3_nt: TGTGCCAGCTACTCTGAGGTAGCGGGAAGCTCCTACGAGCAGTACTTC
clone_size: -; v_call: TRBV24-1; d_call: -; j_call: TRBJ2-3; cdr3_aa: CATSDFRSDTQYF; cdr3_nt: TGTGCCACCAGTGATTTCAGGTCAGATACGCAGTATTTT
clone_size: -; v_call: TRBV5-1; d_call: TRBD1; j_call: TRBJ2-5; cdr3_aa: CASSLAGTGQETQYF; cdr3_nt: TGCGCCAGCAGCTTGGCGGGGACAGGTCAAGAGACCCAGTACTTC
clone_size: -; v_call: TRBV7-2; d_call: -; j_call: TRBJ1-1; cdr3_aa: CASSFVNIGTEAFF; cdr3_nt: TGTGCCAGCAGCTTTGTGAATATCGGGACTGAAGCTTTCTTT
clone_size: -; v_call: TRBV24-1; d_call: -; j_call: TRBJ2-1; cdr3_aa: CATSDSYNEQFF; cdr3_nt: TGTGCCACCAGTGACAGTTACAATGAGCAGTTCTTC
clone_size: -; v_call: TRBV3-1/TRBV3-2; d_call: TRBD2; j_call: TRBJ2-1; cdr3_aa: CASSQAGGTAYNEQFF; cdr3_nt: TGTGCCAGCAGCCAAGCGGGAGGCACCGCCTACAATGAGCAGTTCTTC